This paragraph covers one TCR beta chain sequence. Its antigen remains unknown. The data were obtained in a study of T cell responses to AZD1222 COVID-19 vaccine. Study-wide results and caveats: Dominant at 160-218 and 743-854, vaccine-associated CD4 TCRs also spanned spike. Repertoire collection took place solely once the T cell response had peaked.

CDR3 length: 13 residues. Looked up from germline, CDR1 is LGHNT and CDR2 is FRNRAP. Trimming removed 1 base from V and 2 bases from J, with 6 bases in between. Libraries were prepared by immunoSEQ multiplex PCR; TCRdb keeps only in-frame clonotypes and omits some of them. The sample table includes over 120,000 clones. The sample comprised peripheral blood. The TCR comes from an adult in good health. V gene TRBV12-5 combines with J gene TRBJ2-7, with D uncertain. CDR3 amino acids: CASGLGRAYEQYF. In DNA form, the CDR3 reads TGTGCTAGTGGTTTGGGACGCGCCTACGAGCAGTACTTC.